This entry lists 23 T cell receptor beta chains sequenced from one sample in a study of T cell changes during pregnancy in multiple sclerosis. Clones were read by immunoSEQ multiplex PCR, and TCRdb kept only the in-frame ones, dropping some. Here the sample spans approximately 50,000 clones, roughly 90% being singletons. The sequencing used CD4+ T cells from peripheral blood mononuclear cells, collected after pregnancy. The receptors were gathered from a female donor with multiple sclerosis, enrolled in a pregnancy study.

This clone was counted a single time. The chain carries TRBV7-3 and TRBJ2-2, with 12 bases aligning to TRBD2. The germline V gene encodes CDR1 SGHTA and CDR2 FQGTGA. The CDR3 contains 16 residues. With V trimmed by 3 bases and J by 2 bases, 1 base remained unmatched. CDR3: CASSLGLAGNTGELFF. CDR3 nucleotides: TGTGCCAGCAGCTTGGGACTAGCGGGCAACACCGGGGAGCTGTTTTTT. Looking up the rest from reference TRBV7-3 and TRBJ2-2 gives the full variable domain: GAGVSQTPSNKVTEKGKYVELRCDPISGHTALYWYRQSLGQGPEFLIYFQGTGAADDSGLPNDRFFAVRPEGSVSTLKIQRTERGDSAVYLCASSLGLAGNTGELFFGEGSRLTVL.

The gene calls are TRBV7-9 and TRBJ2-5, with D possibly matching TRBD2 (5 bases). Per the germline V gene, CDR1 is SEHNR and CDR2 is FQNEAQ (reference sequence). The CDR3 runs 16 residues. V lost 3 bases and J 0 bases, leaving 14 bases between the germline ends. The CDR3 bases are TGTGCCAGCAGCTTTGGCCCAGCGGCGAACCAAGAGACCCAGTACTTC. Protein: CASSFGPAANQETQYF. Full variable domain (rest looked up from reference TRBV7-9 and TRBJ2-5): DTGVSQNPRHKITKRGQNVTFRCDPISEHNRLYWYRQTLGQGPEFLTYFQNEAQLEKSRLLSDRFSAERPKGSFSTLEIQRTEQGDSAMYLCASSFGPAANQETQYFGPGTRLLVL.

The chain couples TRBV5-3 to TRBJ2-7; possible D gene TRBD2, 5 bases. TRBV5-3 is identified as an open reading frame with a role that is uncertain. The CDR3 totals 15 residues. Trimming shortened V by 4 bases and J by 3 bases, and 17 bases separated the two germline ends. The CDR3 coding sequence is TGTGCCAGAAGCCCCCGTGAGCGGATGATCTACGAGCAGTACTTC. It specifies CARSPRERMIYEQYF.

The J gene is TRBJ2-2, the V gene TRBV7-9; maybe TRBD2 (5 bases). V shed 5 bases and J shed 0 bases, with 10 bases lying between them. CDR1 and CDR2 from the germline V gene are SEHNR and FQNEAQ (reference sequence). The CDR3 loop spans 15 amino acids. The DNA for the CDR3 is TGTGCCAGCAGCACCGGACTTGCGAACACCGGGGAGCTGTTTTTT. Encoded protein: CASSTGLANTGELFF.

The V gene is TRBV4-1, the J gene TRBJ1-1, with 8 positions matching TRBD1. This CDR3 spans 16 amino acids. V was pared by 4 bases and J by 0 bases, with 7 bases of the junction left unmatched. Germline values: CDR1 MGHRA, CDR2 YSYEKL. CDR3 residues: CASSRGQGTMNTEAFF. For the CDR3, the DNA is TGCGCCAGCAGCCGAGGACAGGGAACAATGAACACTGAAGCTTTCTTT.

This clone was counted a single time. This chain joins TRBV7-2 and TRBJ2-7, with TRBD2 as a possible D gene (5 bases). The V and J ends lost 5 bases and 8 bases respectively, with 22 bases between them. The CDR3 covers 15 residues. Germline CDR1 reads SGHTA; CDR2 reads FQGNSA. The CDR3 DNA is TGTGCCAGCAGCCAATTGACTACCTTAGCCGGGAAGCAGTACTTC. Translating gives CASSQLTTLAGKQYF.

The chain joins TRBV20-1 to TRBJ2-3; maybe TRBD1 (5 bases). Germline V gene sequence: CDR1 DFQATT, CDR2 SNEGSKA (reference sequence). Trimming took 6 bases from V and 4 from J, leaving 8 bases between them. This CDR3 has 11 amino acids. The CDR3 loop reads CSAKTADTQYF. As DNA, the CDR3 is TGCAGTGCGAAGACAGCAGATACGCAGTATTTT.

This chain links TRBV5-1 with TRBJ2-3, with 7 bases lining up with TRBD1. The junction had 15 bases not matched to a gene; V was cut back by 5 bases and J by 0 bases. The CDR3 is 18 amino acids. CDR1 and CDR2 (germline): SGHRS, YFSETQ. CDR3 region: CASSKRQGRGPSTDTQYF. The CDR3 bases are TGCGCCAGCAGTAAGAGACAGGGTAGGGGTCCTAGCACAGATACGCAGTATTTT.

The rearrangement uses TRBV5-4 and TRBJ1-4, with 7 bases matching TRBD1. The germline V gene encodes CDR1 SGHNT and CDR2 YYREEE (reference sequence). V shed 5 bases and J 3 bases; nucleotides not matched to a gene: 7. This CDR3 contains 15 residues. CDR3 DNA sequence: TGTGCCAGCAGTTCGACCGGGACAGCTAATGAAAAACTGTTTTTT. Its translation is CASSSTGTANEKLFF.

The CDR3 spells CASSIVAGASYEQYF. In DNA, the CDR3 is TGTGCCAGTAGTATAGTAGCGGGAGCCTCCTACGAGCAGTACTTC. The chain carries TRBV19 and TRBJ2-7; 9 positions agree with TRBD2. Germline assignment: CDR1 LNHDA and CDR2 SQIVND (reference sequence). The CDR3 has 15 amino acids. V was pared by 1 base and J by 0 bases, with 1 base of the junction left unmatched. Complete variable domain (other parts from reference TRBV19 and TRBJ2-7): DGGITQSPKYLFRKEGQNVTLSCEQNLNHDAMYWYRQDPGQGLRLIYYSQIVNDFQKGDIAEGYSVSREKKESFPLTVTSAQKNPTAFYLCASSIVAGASYEQYFGPGTRLTVT.

A single count supports this clone. This chain connects TRBV7-8 to TRBJ2-1, with TRBD2 matching over 15 bases. This CDR3 has 18 residues. CDR1 and CDR2 from the germline V gene are SGHVS and FQNEAQ. Unmatched junction bases numbered 11, after V lost 3 bases and J lost 8 bases. This chain's CDR3 is CASSFTWTSGRGAHEQFF. CDR3 nucleotide sequence: TGTGCCAGCAGCTTTACCTGGACTAGCGGGAGGGGGGCGCATGAGCAGTTCTTC.

This chain uses TRBV11-2 with TRBJ1-1, with 7 bases fitting TRBD1. This CDR3 spans 14 amino acids. J was trimmed by 6 bases and V by 4 bases; bases with no gene match: 8. From germline, CDR1 is SGHAT and CDR2 FQNNGV. CDR3 DNA: TGTGCCAGCAGCTCCCACAGGGGTAAAGCTGAAGCTTTCTTT. It encodes CASSSHRGKAEAFF. Supplemented by reference TRBV11-2 and TRBJ1-1, the full variable domain reads EAGVAQSPRYKIIEKRQSVAFWCNPISGHATLYWYQQILGQGPKLLIQFQNNGVVDDSQLPKDRFSAERLKGVDSTLKIQPAKLEDSAVYLCASSSHRGKAEAFFGQGTRLTVV.

This chain uses TRBV6-4 with TRBJ2-1; TRBD2 matches at 8 bases. This CDR3 has 13 amino acids. Germline CDR1 and CDR2: MRHNA and SNTAGT. The V segment lost 5 bases and the J segment 9 bases; nucleotides outside the gene matches: 6. CDR3 coding DNA: TGTGCCAGCAGTATTGGAGCGGGAGTTGAGCAGTTCTTC. As protein: CASSIGAGVEQFF.

A single count supports this clone. This sequence joins TRBV29-1 and TRBJ2-7; perhaps TRBD2 as D (6 bases). V was shortened by 0 bases and J by 5 bases, with 11 bases between the two germline ends. Germline V gene data show CDR1 as SQVTM and CDR2 as ANQGSEA. This CDR3 spans 13 amino acids. In DNA form, the CDR3 reads TGCAGCGTTGAAGAGGGGACTGTGGACGAGCAGTACTTC. This translates into CSVEEGTVDEQYF.

V gene TRBV11-2 combines with J gene TRBJ1-2; D is uncertain. Germline CDR1 SGHAT, CDR2 FQNNGV. The CDR3 is made up of 12 amino acids. V lost 1 base to trimming and J lost 8 bases, with 8 bases between them. The CDR3 reads CASSLAGRGYTF. The DNA for the CDR3 is TGTGCCAGCAGCTTAGCGGGTAGGGGCTACACCTTC. Together with reference TRBV11-2 and TRBJ1-2, the CDR3 gives the full variable domain: EAGVAQSPRYKIIEKRQSVAFWCNPISGHATLYWYQQILGQGPKLLIQFQNNGVVDDSQLPKDRFSAERLKGVDSTLKIQPAKLEDSAVYLCASSLAGRGYTFGSGTRLTVV.

In this sample, this clone turned up once. The chain is built from TRBV5-6 and TRBJ1-5; TRBD1 is a possible D gene (5 bases). This CDR3 has 14 residues. Germline CDR1 SGHDT, CDR2 YYEEEE. Trimming took off 1 base at V and 6 bases at J, with 11 bases between the two ends. The CDR3 DNA follows: TGTGCCAGCAGCTTGCGGCAGGGCGGTCAGCCCCAGCATTTT. Its translation: CASSLRQGGQPQHF.

The J gene is TRBJ1-4, the V gene TRBV5-1, with D maybe TRBD1 (5 bases). The CDR3 covers 16 residues. CDR1 and CDR2 (germline): SGHRS, YFSETQ. Trimming cost V 3 bases and J 1 base, with 13 bases left between them. CDR3 in DNA: TGCGCCAGCAGCTCCCAGGGAATGGTAACTAATGAAAAACTGTTTTTT. Its protein is CASSSQGMVTNEKLFF. Supplemented by reference TRBV5-1 and TRBJ1-4, the full variable domain reads KAGVTQTPRYLIKTRGQQVTLSCSPISGHRSVSWYQQTPGQGLQFLFEYFSETQRNKGNFPGRFSGRQFSNSRSEMNVSTLELGDSALYLCASSSQGMVTNEKLFFGSGTQLSVL.

The chain combines TRBV6-4 with TRBJ1-5; D uncertain. V was shortened by 5 bases and J by 5 bases, with 10 bases between the two germline ends. This CDR3 has 13 amino acids. Germline values: CDR1 MRHNA, CDR2 SNTAGT. CDR3 DNA: TGTGCCAGCAGTAGGGAGAGAGATCAGCCCCAGCATTTT. Protein product: CASSRERDQPQHF.

This rearrangement joins TRBV6-1 to TRBJ1-2; TRBD1 might be the D (6 bases). Germline CDR1 MNHNS, CDR2 SASEGT. The CDR3 is made up of 17 amino acids. Between the trimmed V and J ends, which lost 1 base and 1 base, there was a span of 16 bases. The CDR3 loop is CASSEETGLFVNYGYTF. The CDR3 DNA reads as TGTGCCAGCAGTGAAGAAACAGGGTTGTTCGTTAACTATGGCTACACCTTC.

The chain has TRBV7-8 and TRBJ1-5, with 7 bases that match TRBD1. Germline V CDR1 and CDR2: SGHVS, FQNEAQ. J was trimmed by 7 bases and V by 6 bases; bases with no gene match: 12. The CDR3 has 15 residues. This chain's CDR3 is CASRFGTDDAQPQHF. The CDR3 nucleotides read TGTGCCAGCAGGTTTGGGACAGATGATGCACAGCCCCAGCATTTT. Looking up the rest from reference TRBV7-8 and TRBJ1-5 gives the full variable domain: GAGVSQSPRYKVAKRGQDVALRCDPISGHVSLFWYQQALGQGPEFLTYFQNEAQLDKSGLPSDRFFAERPEGSVSTLKIQRTQQEDSAVYLCASRFGTDDAQPQHFGDGTRLSIL.

The J gene is TRBJ2-2, the V gene TRBV5-1, with D tentatively TRBD2 (6 bases). The V end was cut by 4 bases, the J end by 4 bases, with 14 bases between. CDR1 and CDR2 from the germline V gene are SGHRS and YFSETQ. This CDR3 region has 15 residues. In nucleotides, the CDR3 is TGCGCCAGCAGCCCCTCCGGGACTCTCACCGGGGAGCTGTTTTTT. This translates into CASSPSGTLTGELFF.

The chain links TRBV11-2 to TRBJ2-1, with 7 bases identical to TRBD2. Trimming took 2 bases from V and 6 from J; bases not matched to a gene: 4. Germline loops: CDR1 SGHAT, CDR2 FQNNGV. CDR3 length: 14 residues. The CDR3: CASSLLGGSNEQFF. The CDR3 DNA reads TGTGCCAGCAGCTTATTGGGCGGGAGCAATGAGCAGTTCTTC.

The chain combines TRBV27 with TRBJ1-1; D might be TRBD1 (6 bases). CDR1 and CDR2 from the germline V gene are MNHEY and SMNVEV (reference sequence). Trimming removed 6 bases at V and 4 bases at J, with 12 bases between. CDR3 length: 13 residues. The CDR3 protein is CASRRQEFTEAFF. As DNA, the CDR3 is TGTGCCAGCAGAAGACAGGAATTCACTGAAGCTTTCTTT.